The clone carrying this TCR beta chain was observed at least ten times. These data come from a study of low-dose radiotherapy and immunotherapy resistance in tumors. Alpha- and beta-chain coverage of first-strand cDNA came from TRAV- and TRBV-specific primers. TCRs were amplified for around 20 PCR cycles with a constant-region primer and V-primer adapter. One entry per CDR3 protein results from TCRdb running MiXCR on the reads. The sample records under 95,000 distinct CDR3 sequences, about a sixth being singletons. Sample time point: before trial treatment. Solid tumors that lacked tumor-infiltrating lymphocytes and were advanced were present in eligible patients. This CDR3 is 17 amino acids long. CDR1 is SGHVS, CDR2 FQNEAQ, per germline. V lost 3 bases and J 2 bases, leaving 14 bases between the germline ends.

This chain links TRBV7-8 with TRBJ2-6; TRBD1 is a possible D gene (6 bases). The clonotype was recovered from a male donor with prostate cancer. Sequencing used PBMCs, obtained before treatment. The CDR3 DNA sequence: TGTGCCAGCAGCTTTATGGCAGGGGATCCTGGGGCCAACGTCCTGACTTTC. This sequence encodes CASSFMAGDPGANVLTF. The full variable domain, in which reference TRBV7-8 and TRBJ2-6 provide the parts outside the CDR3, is GAGVSQSPRYKVAKRGQDVALRCDPISGHVSLFWYQQALGQGPEFLTYFQNEAQLDKSGLPSDRFFAERPEGSVSTLKIQRTQQEDSAVYLCASSFMAGDPGANVLTFGAGSRLTVL.